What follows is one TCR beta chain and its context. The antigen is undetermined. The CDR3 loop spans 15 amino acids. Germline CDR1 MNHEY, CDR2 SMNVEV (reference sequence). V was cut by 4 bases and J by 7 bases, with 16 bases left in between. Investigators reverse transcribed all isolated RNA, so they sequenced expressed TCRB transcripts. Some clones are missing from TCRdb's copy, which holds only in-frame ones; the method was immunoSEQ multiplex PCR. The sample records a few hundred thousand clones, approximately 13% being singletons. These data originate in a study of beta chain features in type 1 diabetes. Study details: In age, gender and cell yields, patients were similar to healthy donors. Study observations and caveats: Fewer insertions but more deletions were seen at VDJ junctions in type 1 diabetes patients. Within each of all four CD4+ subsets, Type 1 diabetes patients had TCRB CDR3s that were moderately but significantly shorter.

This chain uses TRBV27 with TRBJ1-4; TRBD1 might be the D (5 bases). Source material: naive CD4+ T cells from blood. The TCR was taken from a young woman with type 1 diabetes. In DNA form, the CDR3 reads TGTGCCAGCAGTTCGGCGGGGGTTTTCGGTGAAAAACTGTTTTTT. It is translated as CASSSAGVFGEKLFF. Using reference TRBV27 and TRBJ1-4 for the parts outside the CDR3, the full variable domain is EAQVTQNPRYLITVTGKKLTVTCSQNMNHEYMSWYRQDPGLGLRQIYYSMNVEVTDKGDVPEGYKVSRKEKRNFPLILESPSPNQTSLYFCASSSAGVFGEKLFFGSGTQLSVL.